This TCR beta chain appears in the sequencing data of a study of T cell changes during pregnancy in multiple sclerosis. Measured with immunoSEQ multiplex PCR; TCRdb has only the in-frame clones, and not every one. The table lists approximately 90,000 clones, around 94% of them singletons. V gave up 7 bases and J gave up 5 bases, with 21 bases separating them. The CDR3 sequence is 15 residues long. Germline lookup yields CDR1 WNHNN and CDR2 SYGVQD (reference sequence). This material consisted of peripheral blood, taken after pregnancy. The source is a female donor with multiple sclerosis, enrolled in a pregnancy study. The J gene is TRBJ2-7, the V gene TRBV10-1; TRBD1 might be the D (8 bases). The CDR3 reads CASTTGGGIRHEQYF. The CDR3 region has the DNA TGCGCCAGCACCACAGGGGGGGGTATTCGGCACGAGCAGTACTTC.